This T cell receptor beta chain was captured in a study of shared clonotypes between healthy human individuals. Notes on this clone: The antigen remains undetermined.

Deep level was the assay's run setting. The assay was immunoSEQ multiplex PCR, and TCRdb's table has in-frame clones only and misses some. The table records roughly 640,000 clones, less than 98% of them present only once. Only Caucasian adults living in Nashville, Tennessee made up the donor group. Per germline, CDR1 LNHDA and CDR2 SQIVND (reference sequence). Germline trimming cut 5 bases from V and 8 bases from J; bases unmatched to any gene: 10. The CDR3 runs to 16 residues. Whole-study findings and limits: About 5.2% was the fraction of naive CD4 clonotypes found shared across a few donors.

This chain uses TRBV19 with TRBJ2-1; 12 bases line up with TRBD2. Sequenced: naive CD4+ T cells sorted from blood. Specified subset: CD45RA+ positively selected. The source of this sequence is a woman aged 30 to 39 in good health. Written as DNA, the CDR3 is TGTGCCAGTAGTTCCCCGGGGCTAGCGGGAGGGCATGAGCAGTTCTTC. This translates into CASSSPGLAGGHEQFF.